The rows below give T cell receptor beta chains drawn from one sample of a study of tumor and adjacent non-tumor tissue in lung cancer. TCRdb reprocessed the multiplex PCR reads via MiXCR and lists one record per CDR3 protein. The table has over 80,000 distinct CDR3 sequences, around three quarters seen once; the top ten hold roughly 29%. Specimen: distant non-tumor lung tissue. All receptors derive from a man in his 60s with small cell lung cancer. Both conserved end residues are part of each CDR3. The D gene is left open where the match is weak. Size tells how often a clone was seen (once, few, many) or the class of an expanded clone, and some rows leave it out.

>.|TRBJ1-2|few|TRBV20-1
CSVKIDYGYTF
TGCAGTGTTAAAATCGACTATGGTTACACCTTC
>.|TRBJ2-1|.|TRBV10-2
CAGCGTGPCEQFF
TGCGCCGGCTGTGGGACTGGCCCGTGTGAGCAGTTCTTC
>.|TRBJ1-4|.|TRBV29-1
CSTERCQDNEKLFF
TGCAGCACTGAAAGGTGCCAAGATAATGAAAAACTGTTTTTT
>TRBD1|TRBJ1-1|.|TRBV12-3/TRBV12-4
CASRRLLTGGTDAFF
TGCGCCAGCAGGAGACTACTGACAGGGGGCACTGATGCTTTCTTT
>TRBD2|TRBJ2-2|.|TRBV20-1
CSAGLARGTGKLFF
TGCAGTGCCGGACTAGCGCGGGGCACCGGGAAGCTGTTTTTT
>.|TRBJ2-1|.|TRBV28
CATRTCGEGEQFF
TGTGCCACCAGGACTTGCGGCGAGGGGGAGCAGTTCTTC
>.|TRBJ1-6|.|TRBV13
CASSQNDGSSFNSLLHF
TGTGCCAGCAGTCAAAACGACGGAAGCTCCTTTAATTCACTCCTCCACTTT
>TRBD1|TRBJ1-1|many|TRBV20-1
CSAWGQGSVTEAFF
TGCAGTGCTTGGGGACAGGGGTCGGTGACTGAAGCTTTCTTT
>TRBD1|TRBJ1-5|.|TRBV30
CGWRDGTGGNQPQHF
TGTGGCTGGAGAGATGGGACAGGGGGCAATCAGCCCCAGCATTTT
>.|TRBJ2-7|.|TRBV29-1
CSARDTSYVQCF
TGCAGCGCCCGGGACACTTCCTACGTGCAGTGCTTC
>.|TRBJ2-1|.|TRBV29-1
CSVVSQVRSNNEQFF
TGCAGCGTTGTGAGTCAGGTGCGTTCGAACAATGAGCAGTTCTTC
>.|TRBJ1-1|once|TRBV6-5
CATTLIDVNSEAFF
TGTGCCACCACTCTGATTGATGTGAACAGTGAAGCTTTCTTT
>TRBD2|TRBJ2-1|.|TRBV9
CASRRGLADNEQFF
TGTGCCAGCAGGAGAGGACTAGCGGACAATGAGCAGTTCTTC
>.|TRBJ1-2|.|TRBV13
CASSAVKKLYGYTF
TGTGCCAGCAGCGCAGTGAAAAAACTCTATGGCTACACGTTC
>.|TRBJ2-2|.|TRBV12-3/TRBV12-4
CVSSFSGTDTEELFF
TGTGTCAGCAGTTTCTCTGGGACGGACACCGAGGAGCTGTTTTTT
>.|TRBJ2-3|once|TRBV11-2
CASSLGLAGWVPDMQYF
TGTGCCAGCAGCTTGGGCCTGGCGGGATGGGTTCCAGATATGCAGTATTTT
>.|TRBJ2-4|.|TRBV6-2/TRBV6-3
CANSYSLKDCSSDIHYF
TGTGCCAACAGTTACAGCTTGAAGGACTGTTCTTCGGACATTCATTACTTC
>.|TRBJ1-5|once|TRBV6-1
CASSVLNQSNQPQHF
TGTGCTAGCAGTGTGTTGAACCAGAGCAATCAGCCCCAGCATTTT
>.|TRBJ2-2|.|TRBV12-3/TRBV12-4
CASRDIFTGELFF
TGTGCAAGCAGAGACATTTTCACCGGGGAGCTGTTTTTT
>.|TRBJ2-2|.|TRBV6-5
CASSYAGRNTGELFF
TGTGCCAGCAGTTACGCTGGCCGGAACACTGGGGAGCTGTTTTTT
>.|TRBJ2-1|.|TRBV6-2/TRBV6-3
CASSYSKSSSLLYEQFF
TGTGCTAGCAGTTACTCGAAATCAAGTAGTCTGCTATATGAGCAGTTCTTC
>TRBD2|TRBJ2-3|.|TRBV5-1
CASCLHHGLAGEGTDMQYF
TGCGCCAGCTGCTTACACCACGGACTAGCGGGAGAGGGGACAGATATGCAGTATTTT
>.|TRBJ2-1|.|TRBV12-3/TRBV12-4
CTSSFSYNEQFF
TGTACCAGCAGTTTCTCTTACAATGAGCAGTTCTTC
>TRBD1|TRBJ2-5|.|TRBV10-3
CAIRDRQESQYF
TGTGCCATCAGGGACAGGCAAGAGAGCCAGTACTTC
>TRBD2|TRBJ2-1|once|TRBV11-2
CASSRGGSMTLHEQFF
TGTGCCAGCAGCCGGGGGGGTAGTATGACCCTCCATGAGCAGTTCTTC
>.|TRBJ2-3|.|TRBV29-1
CSVIGGAGGDTRYF
TGTAGCGTTATTGGGGGGGCAGGTGGAGATACGCGGTATTTT
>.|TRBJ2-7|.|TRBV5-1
CASSSWGLWAVGSYEQYF
TGCGCTAGCAGCTCCTGGGGACTGTGGGCAGTCGGGTCCTACGAGCAGTACTTC
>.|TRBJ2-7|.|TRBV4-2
CASSQVLTVTYVQYF
TGTGCCAGCAGCCAAGTGCTGACCGTAACCTACGTGCAGTACTTC
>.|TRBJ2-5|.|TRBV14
CASSHNLDETQYF
TGTGCCAGCAGCCACAATTTAGATGAGACCCAGTACTTC